The clone carrying this T cell receptor beta chain was seen a handful of times. The CDR3 contains 14 residues. Germline assignment: CDR1 SGDLS and CDR2 YYNGEE. Trimming took 0 bases from V and 2 from J, leaving 6 bases between them. cDNA synthesis used the whole RNA isolate, giving expressed TCRB sequences. Measured with immunoSEQ multiplex PCR; TCRdb has only the in-frame clones, and not every one. The table has around 330,000 clones, approximately 10% seen once. The sample is drawn from a study of beta chain features in type 1 diabetes. The material sequenced was naive CD4+ T cells from blood. The chain couples TRBV9 to TRBJ2-1; D unresolved. This clonotype originated in a young woman in good health. This CDR3 is CASSVAQPYNEQFF. Written as DNA, the CDR3 is TGTGCCAGCAGCGTAGCACAGCCCTACAATGAGCAGTTCTTC.